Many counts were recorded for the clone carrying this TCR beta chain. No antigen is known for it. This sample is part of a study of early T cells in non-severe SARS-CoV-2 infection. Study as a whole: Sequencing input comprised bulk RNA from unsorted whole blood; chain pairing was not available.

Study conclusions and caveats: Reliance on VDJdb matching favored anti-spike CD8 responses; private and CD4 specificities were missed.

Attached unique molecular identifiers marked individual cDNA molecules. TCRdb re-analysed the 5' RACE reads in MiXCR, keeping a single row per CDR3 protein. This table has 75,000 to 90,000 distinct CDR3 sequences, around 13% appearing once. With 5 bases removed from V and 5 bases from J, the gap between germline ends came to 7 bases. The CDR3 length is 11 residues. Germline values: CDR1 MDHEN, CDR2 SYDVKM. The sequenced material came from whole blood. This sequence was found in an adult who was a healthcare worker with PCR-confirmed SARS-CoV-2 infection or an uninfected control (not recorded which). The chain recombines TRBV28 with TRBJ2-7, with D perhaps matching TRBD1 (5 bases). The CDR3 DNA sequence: TGTGCCAGCAGTAAGGGGCACGAGCAGTACTTC. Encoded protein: CASSKGHEQYF.